Shown below are 24 T cell receptor beta chains from a single sample sequenced in a study of beta chain features in type 1 diabetes. Expressed TCRB transcripts were sequenced after all isolated RNA was converted to cDNA. The protocol was immunoSEQ multiplex PCR, while the TCRdb copy is restricted to in-frame clones and leaves out a portion. The data hold 140,000 to 150,000 clones, with roughly 53% observed a single time. The sample was Tregs from blood. Receptors were obtained from a man between 18 and 35 years old in good health.

The J gene is TRBJ2-3, the V gene TRBV9, with 8 nucleotides matching TRBD2. Germline V gives CDR1 SGDLS, CDR2 YYNGEE. The V segment lost 4 bases and the J segment 4 bases; nucleotides outside the gene matches: 8. This CDR3 has 15 residues. The CDR3 sequence: CASSPRGAVADTQYF. DNA for the CDR3: TGTGCCAGCAGCCCGCGGGGGGCCGTCGCAGATACGCAGTATTTT.

In its sample, this clone was seen a few times. The chain carries TRBV29-1 and TRBJ2-3; D is unclear. This CDR3 region has 13 residues. The V end was cut by 3 bases, the J end by 7 bases, with 14 bases between. Germline-derived CDR1 and CDR2 are SQVTM and ANQGSEA. CDR3 loop: CSVDGQARNTQYF. CDR3 coding DNA: TGCAGCGTTGATGGTCAGGCCCGGAATACGCAGTATTTT.

The V and J genes are TRBV7-9 and TRBJ2-3, with D tentatively TRBD2 (5 bases). The CDR3 totals 15 residues. V was trimmed by 5 bases and J by 0 bases, leaving 12 bases between them. Germline V CDR1 and CDR2: SEHNR, FQNEAQ (reference sequence). CDR3 sequence reads: CASSLYAGSTDTQYF. CDR3 nucleotide sequence: TGTGCCAGCAGCCTCTACGCGGGTAGCACAGATACGCAGTATTTT.

The gene calls are TRBV29-1 and TRBJ1-2, with D unresolved. CDR3 size: 14 residues. The V end was cut by 4 bases, the J end by 3 bases, with 15 bases between. The germline V gene has CDR1 SQVTM and CDR2 ANQGSEA. CDR3 residues: CSVGLTTFYYGYTF. CDR3 coding DNA: TGCAGCGTTGGGCTCACAACCTTTTACTATGGCTACACCTTC.

This clone occurred a few times. The chain couples TRBV7-2 to TRBJ1-1; perhaps TRBD1 as D (6 bases). Trimming removed 3 bases at V and 5 bases at J, with 13 bases between. Germline lookup yields CDR1 SGHTA and CDR2 FQGNSA. The CDR3 contains 14 residues. The DNA of the CDR3 is TGTGCCAGCAGCTTTATCCCAGGGGAAACTGAAGCTTTCTTT. This translates into CASSFIPGETEAFF.

A few counts support this clone. This rearrangement joins TRBV4-3 to TRBJ2-7; possibly TRBD1 for D (6 bases). V was cut by 0 bases and J by 3 bases, with 15 bases left in between. CDR3 length equals 16 residues. The germline CDR1 and CDR2 sequences are LGHNA and YSLEER. The CDR3 nucleotides are TGCGCCAGCAGCCAAGATTCGTCAGGGGTCGGCTACGAGCAGTACTTC. Translation: CASSQDSSGVGYEQYF.

This clone showed up just a few times. The rearrangement joins TRBV29-1 to TRBJ2-7; 8 bases align to TRBD1. CDR3 size: 16 residues. The V segment lost 3 bases and the J segment 0 bases; nucleotides outside the gene matches: 10. Germline lookup yields CDR1 SQVTM and CDR2 ANQGSEA. This CDR3 reads CSVDGVGQASSYEQYF. The CDR3 DNA is TGCAGCGTTGACGGTGTGGGACAGGCCAGCTCCTACGAGCAGTACTTC.

This clone was detected a few times. This sequence joins TRBV28 and TRBJ2-3, with a weak D call TRBD1 (6 bases). Trimming stripped 2 bases from V and 4 bases from J, with 7 bases between. This CDR3 spans 13 amino acids. CDR1 is MDHEN and CDR2 is SYDVKM in the germline V gene. The CDR3 bases are TGTGCCAGCAGTTTAGGGGGCCCAGATACGCAGTATTTT. This gives the protein CASSLGGPDTQYF.

The chain is built from TRBV5-6 and TRBJ2-3, with 11 bases that match TRBD2. The CDR3 runs 18 residues. Per germline, CDR1 SGHDT and CDR2 YYEEEE. The trim removed 4 bases at V and 3 bases at J, leaving 13 bases unmatched. This CDR3 reads CASSRRLAGGGGTDTQYF. The CDR3 DNA follows: TGTGCCAGCAGCCGGCGGCTAGCGGGAGGCGGAGGGACAGATACGCAGTATTTT.

Only a few counts were recorded for this clone. V and J are TRBV7-9 and TRBJ2-7; possible D gene TRBD2, 7 bases. The CDR3 runs to 14 residues. Trimming removed 4 bases at V and 5 bases at J, with 15 bases between. Germline V CDR1 and CDR2: SEHNR, FQNEAQ (reference sequence). The CDR3 DNA is TGTGCCAGCAGCTACCCCCGGGGGGACAACGAGCAGTACTTC. Its translation: CASSYPRGDNEQYF.

The rearrangement uses TRBV6-4 and TRBJ2-5; 7 bases agree with TRBD1. The CDR3 spans 16 residues. Germline lookup yields CDR1 MRHNA and CDR2 SNTAGT. The V gene end was trimmed by 2 bases and the J gene end by 0 bases; junction bases not matched to a gene: 6. The CDR3 loop is CASSDLPTGYQETQYF. The CDR3 nucleotides are TGTGCCAGCAGTGACCTCCCGACAGGGTACCAAGAGACCCAGTACTTC.

V and J are TRBV28 and TRBJ1-2; TRBD1 is a possible D gene (6 bases). V was cut by 5 bases and J by 5 bases, with 15 bases left in between. The CDR3 has 14 residues. Germline-derived CDR1 and CDR2 are MDHEN and SYDVKM. CDR3 sequence reads: CASSVQGTVYGYTF. CDR3 bases: TGTGCCAGCAGTGTACAGGGTACCGTTTATGGCTACACCTTC.

The chain joins TRBV11-2 to TRBJ2-7; 9 bases fit TRBD2. Germline trimming cut 0 bases from V and 5 bases from J; bases unmatched to any gene: 5. From germline, CDR1 is SGHAT and CDR2 FQNNGV. The CDR3 runs to 15 residues. The CDR3 loop is CASSLDLAGWDEQYF. CDR3 DNA: TGTGCCAGCAGCTTAGATCTAGCGGGATGGGACGAGCAGTACTTC.

The V gene is TRBV5-5, the J gene TRBJ1-2, with a tentative D call TRBD1 (6 bases). Trimming pared 5 bases from V and 4 bases from J, leaving 12 bases between. This CDR3 region has 13 residues. Germline V gene lookup returns CDR1 SGHKS and CDR2 YYEKEE (reference sequence). The CDR3 DNA sequence: TGTGCCAGCAGTATCGGACAGAGCTATGGCTACACCTTC. Protein: CASSIGQSYGYTF.

The CDR3 protein is CAWSGGVNSYNEQFF. The CDR3 DNA is TGTGCCTGGAGTGGGGGAGTCAACTCCTACAATGAGCAGTTCTTC. This chain connects TRBV30 to TRBJ2-1, with D perhaps matching TRBD2 (5 bases). The CDR3 runs to 15 residues. V shed 1 base and J shed 0 bases, with 10 bases lying between them. Per germline, CDR1 GTSNPN and CDR2 SVGIG (reference sequence).

The gene calls are TRBV7-2 and TRBJ1-4, with D perhaps matching TRBD1 (5 bases). The CDR3 runs to 13 residues. Germline V gene data show CDR1 as SGHTA and CDR2 as FQGNSA. Trimming took 5 bases from V and 8 from J, leaving 12 bases between them. The CDR3 bases are TGTGCCAGCAGCCCAGGGTTCTGGGAAAAACTGTTTTTT. It yields the protein CASSPGFWEKLFF.

The rearrangement uses TRBV5-6 and TRBJ1-5; maybe TRBD1 (5 bases). Trimming left V 5 bases short and J 2 bases short, with 20 bases between. The germline gives CDR1 SGHDT, CDR2 YYEEEE. The CDR3 is 17 amino acids. CDR3 coding DNA: TGTGCCAGCAGTTGCCATGATCAGGGTTTATGCAATCAGCCCCAGCATTTT. It specifies CASSCHDQGLCNQPQHF.

This clone was seen a handful of times. The chain is built from TRBV6-5 and TRBJ2-6, with a weak D call TRBD1 (6 bases). V lost 8 bases and J lost 1, with 9 bases in between. This CDR3 comprises 14 residues. From germline, CDR1 is MNHEY and CDR2 SVGAGI. The DNA for the CDR3 is TGTGCCAGCGAAGGGGGTTCTGGGGCCAACGTCCTGACTTTC. Protein: CASEGGSGANVLTF.

CDR3 coding DNA: TGTGCCACCAGACAGGGGGCTTCGGGCGAGCAGTACTTC. Protein: CATRQGASGEQYF. The chain is built from TRBV27 and TRBJ2-7, with 10 bases matching TRBD1. The J segment lost 6 bases and the V segment lost 10 bases, leaving 9 bases of the junction unmatched. CDR1 MNHEY and CDR2 SMNVEV come from the germline V gene (reference sequence). The CDR3 is 13 amino acids.

This chain joins TRBV4-1 and TRBJ1-3; D is possibly TRBD1 (5 bases). Germline CDR1 is MGHRA and CDR2 is YSYEKL. V was shortened by 3 bases and J by 2 bases, with 17 bases between the two germline ends. CDR3 length: 17 residues. CDR3 bases: TGCGCCAGCAGCCATCCCTGGACACCTTCCCCTGGAAACACCATATATTTT. Its translation is CASSHPWTPSPGNTIYF.

V gene TRBV5-1 combines with J gene TRBJ2-5; 8 positions match TRBD2. This CDR3 has 14 residues. J was trimmed by 2 bases and V by 5 bases; bases with no gene match: 5. CDR1 and CDR2 from the germline V gene are SGHRS and YFSETQ. The CDR3 sequence is CASSRAGEQETQYF. In nucleotides, the CDR3 is TGCGCCAGCAGTAGAGCGGGGGAGCAAGAGACCCAGTACTTC.

V usage is TRBV25-1 and J usage is TRBJ1-1; no definite D call. CDR1 MGHDK and CDR2 SYGVNS come from the germline V gene. The V gene lost 6 bases and the J gene lost 1 base, with 9 bases spanning the gap. CDR3 length equals 13 residues. The CDR3 protein is CASRWAGNTEAFF. The CDR3 DNA follows: TGTGCCAGCAGATGGGCAGGGAACACTGAAGCTTTCTTT.

The chain joins TRBV27 to TRBJ2-7, with 7 bases lining up with TRBD1. CDR1 is MNHEY, CDR2 SMNVEV, per germline (reference sequence). The CDR3 is 14 residues long. Trimming at V came to 4 bases and at J to 4 bases, leaving 7 bases not matched to a gene. CDR3 sequence reads: CASSYKGGLYEQYF. CDR3 nucleotides: TGTGCCAGCAGTTATAAAGGGGGCCTTTACGAGCAGTACTTC.

This sequence joins TRBV10-3 and TRBJ2-5; tentatively, D is TRBD1 (5 bases). From germline, CDR1 is ENHRY and CDR2 SYGVKD. CDR3 length: 14 amino acids. The germline V and J ends were trimmed by 2 bases and 5 bases, with 12 bases remaining between them. In DNA form, the CDR3 reads TGTGCCATCAGTGAGCAGGGTTCTGCGGAGACCCAGTACTTC. Protein: CAISEQGSAETQYF.